These T cell receptor beta chains were read from a single sample in a study of technical replicates of blood from a few donors. Generated by immunoSEQ multiplex PCR, the TCRdb table keeps only in-frame clones and is missing some. Of about 67,000 clones in the sample, less than 98% were seen once. The material sequenced was T cells isolated from PBMCs. These receptors came from a human donor in good health. The CDR3 runs from the conserved cysteine through the conserved F or W. The D gene is left open where the match is weak. Only part of the rows carry a size: once, few, many, or a class if the clone is expanded.

TRBV9	14	TRBJ1-2	-	-	CASSVLNHNYGYTF	TGTGCCAGCAGCGTACTAAACCATAACTATGGCTACACCTTC
TRBV27	13	TRBJ2-1	-	-	CASSLLAVDAQFF	TGTGCCAGCAGTTTGTTAGCGGTGGATGCGCAGTTCTTC
TRBV18	16	TRBJ2-1	-	TRBD1	CASRAAGQGIYNEQFF	TGTGCCAGCCGAGCCGCGGGACAGGGGATTTACAATGAGCAGTTCTTC
TRBV13	14	TRBJ1-2	-	-	CASSESYRDHGYTF	TGTGCCAGCAGCGAAAGTTACAGGGACCATGGCTACACCTTC
TRBV30	12	TRBJ2-7	-	-	CAWSVSSHEQYF	TGTGCCTGGAGTGTAAGTAGTCACGAGCAGTACTTC
TRBV5-1	14	TRBJ1-1	-	-	CASSPDLEGTEAFF	TGCGCCAGCAGCCCTGACCTTGAGGGCACTGAAGCTTTCTTT
TRBV6-5	14	TRBJ2-7	-	TRBD2	CASSRLAGAYEQYF	TGTGCCAGCAGTCGACTAGCGGGAGCATACGAGCAGTACTTC
TRBV7-8	16	TRBJ2-3	-	-	CASSLKLTPSTDTQYF	TGTGCCAGCAGCTTAAAGCTAACTCCTAGCACAGATACGCAGTATTTT
TRBV13	15	TRBJ2-7	-	-	CASSLGQGQEYEQYF	TGTGCCAGCAGCTTAGGCCAAGGACAAGAGTACGAGCAGTACTTC
TRBV28	15	TRBJ2-4	-	TRBD1	CASSLPPGTVDIQYF	TGTGCCAGCAGCCTCCCCCCCGGGACAGTCGACATTCAGTACTTC
TRBV6-5	14	TRBJ1-2	-	TRBD1	CASSNSGTGYGYTF	TGTGCCAGCAGTAATTCCGGGACAGGGTATGGCTACACCTTC
TRBV14	16	TRBJ1-2	-	-	CASSQEQTALPYGYTF	TGTGCCAGCAGCCAAGAACAGACCGCCCTTCCCTATGGCTACACCTTC
TRBV29-1	15	TRBJ2-7	-	TRBD2	CSVALAGVEGDEQYF	TGCAGCGTTGCACTAGCGGGAGTAGAAGGCGACGAGCAGTACTTC
TRBV11-3	13	TRBJ1-1	-	-	CASSSGGNTEAFF	TGTGCCAGCAGCTCGGGGGGGAACACTGAAGCTTTCTTT
TRBV11-2	14	TRBJ2-7	-	-	CASSFTSKSYEQYF	TGTGCCAGCAGCTTCACTAGTAAGAGTTACGAGCAGTACTTC
TRBV7-7	14	TRBJ2-2	-	TRBD1	CASSLGQGAWELFF	TGTGCCAGCAGCTTAGGACAGGGGGCCTGGGAGCTGTTTTTT
TRBV30	14	TRBJ1-1	-	-	CAWRARLMNTEAFF	TGTGCCTGGAGGGCCAGGCTTATGAACACTGAAGCTTTCTTT
TRBV20-1	11	TRBJ2-5	-	-	CSAQDQETQYF	TGCAGTGCCCAGGACCAAGAGACCCAGTACTTC
TRBV28	11	TRBJ1-1	-	-	CASSLRGTAFF	TGTGCCAGCAGTTTGCGGGGGACAGCTTTCTTT
TRBV19	11	TRBJ2-7	once	-	CASRKGDEQYF	TGTGCCAGTCGTAAAGGGGACGAGCAGTACTTC
TRBV7-9	11	TRBJ2-1	-	-	CASRGDNEQFF	TGTGCCTCCCGCGGGGACAATGAGCAGTTCTTC
TRBV6-5	15	TRBJ1-2	-	TRBD1	CASSPSSDRGYGYTF	TGTGCCAGCAGTCCGAGCTCGGACAGGGGATATGGCTACACCTTC
TRBV6-1	16	TRBJ1-5	-	-	CASSVAGFTGNQPQHF	TGTGCCAGCAGTGTTGCAGGGTTTACGGGCAATCAGCCCCAGCATTTT
TRBV30	13	TRBJ2-7	-	-	CAWSVVGASEQYF	TGTGCCTGGAGTGTAGTGGGAGCATCCGAGCAGTACTTC
TRBV7-3	17	TRBJ2-1	-	-	CASSLTGLISSYNEQFF	TGTGCCAGCAGCTTAACGGGACTTATCAGCTCCTACAATGAGCAGTTCTTC
TRBV6-5	14	TRBJ1-1	-	-	CATNPQQGNTEAFF	TGTGCCACCAACCCCCAACAGGGGAACACTGAAGCTTTCTTT
TRBV21-1	17	TRBJ2-3	-	-	CASILQPGQGYTDTQYF	TGTGCCAGCATCTTACAGCCGGGACAAGGGTACACAGATACGCAGTATTTT
TRBV28	17	TRBJ1-1	-	TRBD1	CASSSPKNRGGWTEAFF	TGTGCCAGCAGTTCGCCCAAAAACAGGGGAGGATGGACTGAAGCTTTCTTT
TRBV7-9	16	TRBJ2-7	once	-	CASSLETGSSSYEQYF	TGTGCCAGCAGCTTAGAAACGGGAAGTAGCTCCTACGAGCAGTACTTC
TRBV4-1	15	TRBJ1-1	-	-	CASSQDQVLYTEAFF	TGCGCCAGCAGCCAAGATCAGGTCTTGTACACTGAAGCTTTCTTT
TRBV5-1	16	TRBJ2-5	-	TRBD1	CASSLFQDRGQETQYF	TGCGCCAGCAGCTTGTTTCAGGACAGGGGTCAGGAGACCCAGTACTTC
TRBV7-2	17	TRBJ1-1	-	-	CASSLGLDYGFPSEAFF	TGTGCCAGCAGCTTAGGGCTGGATTACGGGTTTCCCAGCGAAGCTTTCTTT
TRBV4-2	17	TRBJ1-5	few	TRBD1	CASSQALQGAGNQPQHF	TGTGCCAGCAGCCAGGCCTTACAGGGGGCAGGCAATCAGCCCCAGCATTTT
TRBV5-1	15	TRBJ2-7	-	TRBD2	CASSLEAGVLYEQYF	TGCGCCAGCAGCTTGGAAGCGGGAGTATTGTACGAGCAGTACTTC
TRBV4-3	17	TRBJ1-4	-	-	CASSQVAKGGYNEKLFF	TGCGCCAGCAGCCAGGTGGCCAAGGGGGGGTATAATGAAAAACTGTTTTTT
TRBV4-3	16	TRBJ2-7	-	TRBD1	CASSQVTGQVRYEQYF	TGCGCCAGCAGCCAAGTAACGGGACAGGTCAGGTACGAGCAGTACTTC
TRBV2	15	TRBJ2-1	few	TRBD2	CASSERWLAGPSRFF	TGTGCCAGCAGTGAACGGTGGCTAGCGGGTCCATCCCGGTTCTTC
TRBV23-1	15	TRBJ2-7	-	TRBD1	CASSQLRDRAYEQYF	TGCGCCAGCAGTCAATTACGGGACAGGGCCTACGAGCAGTACTTC
TRBV21-1	16	TRBJ2-7	-	-	CASSTFQDSLTYEQYF	TGTGCCAGCAGCACCTTCCAGGACAGCCTTACCTACGAGCAGTACTTC
TRBV27	12	TRBJ2-7	-	-	CASSLSGQEQYF	TGTGCCAGCAGTTTATCCGGACAGGAGCAGTACTTC
TRBV5-3	13	TRBJ2-5	-	TRBD1	CARSFDREETQYF	TGTGCCAGAAGCTTCGACAGGGAAGAGACCCAGTACTTC
TRBV25-1	15	TRBJ1-1	-	-	CASSESRATNTEAFF	TGTGCCAGCAGTGAATCGAGGGCTACCAACACTGAAGCTTTCTTT
TRBV19	11	TRBJ2-1	-	-	CASSITGEQFF	TGTGCCAGTAGTATCACGGGTGAGCAGTTCTTC
TRBV7-9	12	TRBJ2-7	-	TRBD1	CASSQDRGEQYF	TGTGCCAGCAGCCAGGACAGGGGCGAGCAGTACTTC
TRBV19	13	TRBJ1-2	-	-	CASIAGENYGYTF	TGTGCCAGTATTGCGGGGGAAAACTATGGCTACACCTTC
TRBV19	15	TRBJ2-7	-	-	CASSIVGGPSYEQYF	TGTGCCAGTAGTATCGTGGGCGGGCCTTCCTACGAGCAGTACTTC
TRBV7-9	14	TRBJ2-3	-	-	CASSAGGSKDTQYF	TGTGCCAGCAGTGCAGGGGGGTCGAAAGATACGCAGTATTTT
TRBV30	14	TRBJ2-5	few	TRBD2	CAWKPLAGSETQYF	TGTGCCTGGAAACCCTTAGCGGGATCTGAGACCCAGTACTTC
TRBV19	14	TRBJ1-1	-	TRBD1	CASTGQFRHTEAFF	TGTGCCAGCACGGGACAGTTTCGGCACACTGAAGCTTTCTTT
TRBV28	15	TRBJ1-5	-	TRBD1	CASSGLDRANQPQHF	TGTGCCAGCAGTGGGCTCGACAGGGCCAATCAGCCCCAGCATTTT
TRBV30	12	TRBJ1-2	-	-	CAWSITEYGYTF	TGTGCCTGGAGCATAACTGAGTATGGCTACACCTTC
TRBV29-1	15	TRBJ1-2	-	TRBD1	CSVGDSKFSGSGYTF	TGCAGCGTTGGGGACAGCAAGTTTTCTGGGTCTGGCTACACCTTC
TRBV6-1	18	TRBJ2-1	-	TRBD2	CASSEILAELSSYNEQFF	TGTGCCAGCAGTGAAATACTAGCGGAACTTAGCTCCTACAATGAGCAGTTCTTC
TRBV27	13	TRBJ2-5	-	-	CATAMAGWETQYF	TGTGCCACCGCTATGGCGGGATGGGAGACCCAGTACTTC
TRBV7-4	12	TRBJ2-7	-	-	CASIGEVYEQYF	TGTGCCAGCATCGGGGAAGTCTACGAGCAGTACTTC
TRBV10-3	14	TRBJ2-5	-	TRBD2	CAISDGGAQETQYF	TGTGCCATCAGTGACGGGGGGGCGCAGGAGACCCAGTACTTC
TRBV9	13	TRBJ1-1	few	-	CASSSFGNTEAFF	TGTGCCAGCAGCTCCTTCGGGAACACTGAAGCTTTCTTT
TRBV19	13	TRBJ2-7	-	-	CASSIDRGYEQYF	TGTGCCAGTAGTATAGACAGAGGCTACGAGCAGTACTTC
TRBV4-3	17	TRBJ2-3	-	-	CASSQYRDLVGTDTQYF	TGCGCCAGCAGCCAATATAGGGACTTGGTGGGCACAGATACGCAGTATTTT
TRBV28	12	TRBJ1-2	-	TRBD1	CASRETGSGYTF	TGTGCCAGCAGAGAGACAGGGTCTGGCTACACCTTC